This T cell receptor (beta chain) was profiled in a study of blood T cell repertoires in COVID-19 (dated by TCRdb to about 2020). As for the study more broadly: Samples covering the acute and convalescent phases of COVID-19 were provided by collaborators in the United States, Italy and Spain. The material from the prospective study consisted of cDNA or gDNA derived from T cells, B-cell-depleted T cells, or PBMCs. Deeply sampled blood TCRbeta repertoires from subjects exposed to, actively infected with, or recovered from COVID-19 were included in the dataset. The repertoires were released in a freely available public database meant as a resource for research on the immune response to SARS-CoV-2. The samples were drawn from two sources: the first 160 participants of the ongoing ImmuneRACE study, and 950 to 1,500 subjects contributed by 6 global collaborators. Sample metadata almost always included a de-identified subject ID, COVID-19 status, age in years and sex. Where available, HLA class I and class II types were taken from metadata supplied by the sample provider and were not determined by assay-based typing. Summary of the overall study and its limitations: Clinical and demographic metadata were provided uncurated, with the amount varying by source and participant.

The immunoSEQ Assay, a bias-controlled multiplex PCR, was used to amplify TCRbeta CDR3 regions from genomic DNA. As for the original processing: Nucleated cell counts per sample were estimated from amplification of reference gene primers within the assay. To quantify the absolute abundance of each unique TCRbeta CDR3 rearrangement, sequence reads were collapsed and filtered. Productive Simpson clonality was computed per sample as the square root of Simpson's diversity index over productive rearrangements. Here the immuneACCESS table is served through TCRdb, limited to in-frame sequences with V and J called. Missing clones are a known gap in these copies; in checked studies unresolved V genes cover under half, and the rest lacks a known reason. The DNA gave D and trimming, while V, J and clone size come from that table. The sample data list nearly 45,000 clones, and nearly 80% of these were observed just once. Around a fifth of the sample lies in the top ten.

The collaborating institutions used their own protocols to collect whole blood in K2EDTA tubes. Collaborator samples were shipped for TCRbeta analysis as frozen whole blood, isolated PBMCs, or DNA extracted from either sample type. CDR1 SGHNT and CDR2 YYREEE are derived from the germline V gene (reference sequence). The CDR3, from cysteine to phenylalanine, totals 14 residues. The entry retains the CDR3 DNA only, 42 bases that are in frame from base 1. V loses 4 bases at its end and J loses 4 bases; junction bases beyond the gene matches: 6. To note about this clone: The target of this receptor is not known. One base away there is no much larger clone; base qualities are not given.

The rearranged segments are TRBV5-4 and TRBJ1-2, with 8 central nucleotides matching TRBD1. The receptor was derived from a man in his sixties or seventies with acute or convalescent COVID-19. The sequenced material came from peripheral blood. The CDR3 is CASSLGQGVYGYTF. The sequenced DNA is TGTGCCAGCAGCCTAGGACAGGGAGTCTATGGCTACACCTTC. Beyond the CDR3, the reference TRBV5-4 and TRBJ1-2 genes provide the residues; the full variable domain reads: ETGVTQSPTHLIKTRGQQVTLRCSSQSGHNTVSWYQQALGQGPQFIFQYYREEENGRGNFPPRFSGLQFPNYSSELNVNALELDDSALYLCASSLGQGVYGYTFGSGTRLTVV.